This T cell receptor (beta chain) is from a study of shared clonotypes between healthy human individuals. General study results and limits: Exclusively blood specimens were collected; tissue repertoires likely differ. Read depth was anticipated to influence clonotype sharing among donors.

Unsorted samples drew genomic DNA from 85 million to 90 million PBMCs. The germline V gene has CDR1 MDHEN and CDR2 SYDVKM. This CDR3 contains 16 residues. V lost 4 bases to trimming and J lost 2 bases; unmatched junction nucleotides: 4. Deep-level running was used for the assay. Using immunoSEQ multiplex PCR, the repertoire was profiled, and TCRdb retains in-frame clones only, with some absent. The repertoire has about 460,000 clones, more than 70% of them found once; the top ten carry around 13%. A remark on this clone: Its antigen is currently unknown.

The sequenced sample was PBMCs. V gene TRBV28 combines with J gene TRBJ2-5; 13 nucleotides match TRBD2. The receptor was derived from a woman in her thirties or forties in good health. Some clones in this sample may be carry-over from other donors' samples. In DNA, the CDR3 is TGTGCCAGCAGTTACACACTAGCGGGAGGGCAAGAGACCCAGTACTTC. This codes for CASSYTLAGGQETQYF.